These T cell receptor beta chains were read from a single sample in a study of shared clonotypes between healthy human individuals. Clones were read by immunoSEQ multiplex PCR, and TCRdb kept only the in-frame ones, dropping some. The table lists about 230,000 clones, 65% of them singletons. Sample: memory CD4+ T cells sorted from blood. These receptors all stem from a man in his thirties or forties in good health. Both conserved end residues are part of each CDR3. A D gene is named only where the DNA matches it firmly. Size tells how often a clone was seen (once, few, many) or the class of an expanded clone, and some rows leave it out.

J: TRBJ1-3; D: -; V: TRBV5-1; size: -; DNA: TGCGCCAGCAGCAATCAGGAATATCACCACTCTGGAAACACCATATATTTT; CDR3: CASSNQEYHHSGNTIYF
J: TRBJ2-7; D: -; V: TRBV5-5; size: -; DNA: TGTGCCAGCAGCTTGGATCCCGGGCCGCAGTACTTC; CDR3: CASSLDPGPQYF
J: TRBJ2-1; D: TRBD2; V: TRBV27; size: -; DNA: TGTGCCAGCAGTATCACCCTTTATCCGGGACTAGCGGGAGGGCGGAATGAGCAGTTCTTC; CDR3: CASSITLYPGLAGGRNEQFF
J: TRBJ2-5; D: -; V: TRBV11-2; size: -; DNA: TGTGCCAGCAGCACCCAAAGGGGGATGGGTGAGACCCAGTACTTC; CDR3: CASSTQRGMGETQYF
J: TRBJ2-7; D: -; V: TRBV21-1; size: -; DNA: TGTGCCGCGGCCGGGGGGGCCTCCTACGAGCAGTACTTC; CDR3: CAAAGGASYEQYF
J: TRBJ1-1; D: TRBD1; V: TRBV28; size: -; DNA: TGTGCCAGCAGTTCGGGGACAGGGCGGATGAACACTGAAGCTTTCTTT; CDR3: CASSSGTGRMNTEAFF
J: TRBJ1-2; D: TRBD1; V: TRBV2; size: few; DNA: TGTGCCAGCCAGGGGGCTGGGTATGGCTACACCTTC; CDR3: CASQGAGYGYTF
J: TRBJ2-2; D: TRBD2; V: TRBV5-1; size: -; DNA: TGCGCCAGCAGCGTAAGGACTAGCGGGGACACCGGGGAGCTGTTTTTT; CDR3: CASSVRTSGDTGELFF
J: TRBJ2-4; D: -; V: TRBV7-2; size: -; DNA: TGTGCCAGCAGCTTAGCAGGGCTCAAAAACATTCAGTACTTC; CDR3: CASSLAGLKNIQYF
J: TRBJ2-1; D: -; V: TRBV11-2; size: -; DNA: TGTGCCAGCAGCTCCGACCGAATAGGGAATGAGCAGTTCTTC; CDR3: CASSSDRIGNEQFF
J: TRBJ2-6; D: TRBD1; V: TRBV11-2; size: -; DNA: TGTGCCAGCAGCTTGGGGACAGCGAGCTCTGGGGCCAACGTCCTGACTTTC; CDR3: CASSLGTASSGANVLTF
J: TRBJ2-6; D: -; V: TRBV5-1; size: many; DNA: TGCGCCAGCAGCTTGGTTAGCGGCTCTGGGGCCAACGTCCTGACTTTC; CDR3: CASSLVSGSGANVLTF
J: TRBJ2-1; D: -; V: TRBV7-2; size: -; DNA: TGTGCCAGCAGCTTAGCTAGCTACAATGAGCAGTTCTTC; CDR3: CASSLASYNEQFF
J: TRBJ1-2; D: -; V: TRBV28; size: -; DNA: TGTGCCAGCAGTCAGGGAGACTATGGCTACACCTTC; CDR3: CASSQGDYGYTF
J: TRBJ2-1; D: TRBD2; V: TRBV18; size: few; DNA: TGTGCCAGCTCACCACTTTTGCTAGCGGGAGGGCACAATGAGCAGTTCTTC; CDR3: CASSPLLLAGGHNEQFF
J: TRBJ2-3; D: TRBD2; V: TRBV7-9; size: -; DNA: TGTGCCAGCAGCCCGTTTTTTGGGAGCGGGACTCGGCAGTATTTT; CDR3: CASSPFFGSGTRQYF
J: TRBJ2-7; D: TRBD1; V: TRBV4-3; size: many; DNA: TGCGCCAGCAGCCGTTCGGGACAGGGGGCGACACCCGAGCAGTACTTC; CDR3: CASSRSGQGATPEQYF
J: TRBJ1-2; D: -; V: TRBV5-4; size: -; DNA: TGTGCCAGCAGCTTGCCGGTAGGGGTGGGCTATGGCTACACCTTC; CDR3: CASSLPVGVGYGYTF
J: TRBJ2-5; D: TRBD2; V: TRBV29-1; size: -; DNA: TGCAGCGAGGCGGGGGGCAGAAGGCAAGAGACCCAGTACTTC; CDR3: CSEAGGRRQETQYF
J: TRBJ1-5; D: -; V: TRBV6-1; size: -; DNA: TGTGCCAGCAGTGCTCAACAGAGCAATCAGCCCCAGCATTTT; CDR3: CASSAQQSNQPQHF
J: TRBJ2-7; D: -; V: TRBV9; size: -; DNA: TGTGCCAGCAAACCCAGGGAGGACGAGCAGTACTTC; CDR3: CASKPREDEQYF
J: TRBJ1-3; D: -; V: TRBV29-1; size: -; DNA: TGCAGCGTTGTTGAAAGGCTCAACTCTGGAAACACCATATATTTT; CDR3: CSVVERLNSGNTIYF
J: TRBJ2-2; D: -; V: TRBV2; size: -; DNA: TGTGCCAGCAGGTTGAGGGGGGCTACCGGGGAGCTGTTTTTT; CDR3: CASRLRGATGELFF
J: TRBJ1-5; D: -; V: TRBV10-3; size: -; DNA: TGTGCCACGGTATCCGGCGGAGATAGCAATCAGCCCCAGCATTTT; CDR3: CATVSGGDSNQPQHF
J: TRBJ2-1; D: -; V: TRBV7-2; size: -; DNA: TGTGCCAGCAGCTTATCCCCCTCCTACAATGAGCAGTTCTTC; CDR3: CASSLSPSYNEQFF
J: TRBJ1-2; D: -; V: TRBV6-5; size: once; DNA: TGTGCCAGCGTCCCGCGTGACCGGTCTTCCTATGGCTACACCTTC; CDR3: CASVPRDRSSYGYTF
J: TRBJ2-6; D: -; V: TRBV5-3; size: -; DNA: TGTGCCAGCAGCTTGGAGACTGGGGCCAACGTCCTGACTTTC; CDR3: CASSLETGANVLTF
J: TRBJ1-4; D: -; V: TRBV18; size: -; DNA: TGTGCCAGCTCTTCCGGGACAATAAGGGAAAAACTGTTTTTT; CDR3: CASSSGTIREKLFF
J: TRBJ1-1; D: -; V: TRBV6-6; size: -; DNA: TGTGCCAGCAGTTCGCAGGGATGGGCTGAAGCTTTCTTT; CDR3: CASSSQGWAEAFF
J: TRBJ2-2; D: TRBD2; V: TRBV10-3; size: -; DNA: TGTGCCATCAGTGGCGTGGGCGGGAGGGGCACCGGGGAGCTGTTTTTT; CDR3: CAISGVGGRGTGELFF
J: TRBJ2-5; D: -; V: TRBV6-5; size: -; DNA: TGTGCCAGCAGTTACTCGACGCTACAAGAGACCCAGTACTTC; CDR3: CASSYSTLQETQYF
J: TRBJ2-5; D: TRBD2; V: TRBV10-3; size: -; DNA: TGTGCCACGGGGACTAGCGGGAAGGAGACCCAGTACTTC; CDR3: CATGTSGKETQYF
J: TRBJ2-2; D: TRBD1; V: TRBV5-1; size: -; DNA: TGCGCCAGCAGGTCCAACAGGGGTCCCACCGGGGAGCTGTTTTTT; CDR3: CASRSNRGPTGELFF
J: TRBJ2-7; D: TRBD2; V: TRBV19; size: -; DNA: TGTGCCAGTAGTATAGGCGGGAGTGGCTACGAGCAGTACTTC; CDR3: CASSIGGSGYEQYF
J: TRBJ1-1; D: -; V: TRBV6-6; size: few; DNA: TGTGCCAGCAGTTACCCACGGCCGGGAGGCGTCACTGAAGCTTTCTTT; CDR3: CASSYPRPGGVTEAFF
J: TRBJ2-2; D: -; V: TRBV5-1; size: few; DNA: TGCGCCAGCAGCCTGGACAGAACGAACACCGGGGAGCTGTTTTTT; CDR3: CASSLDRTNTGELFF
J: TRBJ2-1; D: TRBD2; V: TRBV7-9; size: -; DNA: TGTGCCAGCAGCTTAGCTGGGGGTAGCGGGAGGGCCGGGGATGAGCAGTTCTTC; CDR3: CASSLAGGSGRAGDEQFF
J: TRBJ2-3; D: -; V: TRBV29-1; size: once; DNA: TGCAGCGTTGATGAGAGCACAGATACGCAGTATTTT; CDR3: CSVDESTDTQYF
J: TRBJ2-1; D: TRBD2; V: TRBV15; size: -; DNA: TGTGCCACCTCGGGACTAAATAGCGGTGATGAGCAGTTCTTC; CDR3: CATSGLNSGDEQFF
J: TRBJ1-1; D: -; V: TRBV2; size: many; DNA: TGTGCCAGCAAGGCCAGCGCTACGAACACTGAAGCTTTCTTT; CDR3: CASKASATNTEAFF
J: TRBJ2-3; D: -; V: TRBV10-3; size: -; DNA: TGTGCCATCAGTGCCAGGGTCGAGACAGCAAGCACAGATACGCAGTATTTT; CDR3: CAISARVETASTDTQYF
J: TRBJ2-7; D: TRBD2; V: TRBV6-1; size: -; DNA: TGTGCCAGCAGTGAACTAGCGGGAGGTTCTCGAACCTACGAGCAGTACTTC; CDR3: CASSELAGGSRTYEQYF
J: TRBJ2-5; D: -; V: TRBV5-1; size: -; DNA: TGCGCCAGCAGCTGGGAAGTGGGGGAGACCCAGTACTTC; CDR3: CASSWEVGETQYF
J: TRBJ2-7; D: -; V: TRBV21-1; size: -; DNA: TGTGCCAGCAGCAAAGGCCCCTCGGGGCAAACCTCAGAGGCTACCTCCTACGAGCAGTACTTC; CDR3: CASSKGPSGQTSEATSYEQYF
J: TRBJ1-2; D: TRBD1; V: TRBV6-1; size: -; DNA: TGTGCCAGCAGTGTTTCTACCTGGGACAGGGCCTATGGCTACACCTTC; CDR3: CASSVSTWDRAYGYTF
J: TRBJ2-1; D: TRBD2; V: TRBV28; size: -; DNA: TGTGCCAGCAGTGGATCGACTAGCGGGAGGCCAGGGGATGAGCAGTTCTTC; CDR3: CASSGSTSGRPGDEQFF
J: TRBJ2-2; D: -; V: TRBV19; size: -; DNA: TGTGCCAGTAGTCCGACCCGGACCACCGGGGAGCTGTTTTTT; CDR3: CASSPTRTTGELFF
J: TRBJ1-3; D: -; V: TRBV11-2; size: -; DNA: TGTGCCAGCAGCCGCGATCTCTCTGGAAACACCATATATTTT; CDR3: CASSRDLSGNTIYF
J: TRBJ2-3; D: -; V: TRBV28; size: -; DNA: TGTGCCAGCAGTTCTACTAAGTCAGGGCCCACAGATACGCAGTATTTT; CDR3: CASSSTKSGPTDTQYF
J: TRBJ1-1; D: -; V: TRBV6-5; size: -; DNA: TGTGCCAGCAGTTATAGGGGGGTGGAAACTGAAGCTTTCTTT; CDR3: CASSYRGVETEAFF
J: TRBJ2-1; D: TRBD2; V: TRBV7-3; size: few; DNA: TGTGCCAGCAGCCGAAAGAGCGGGGGCTCCTACAATGAGCAGTTCTTC; CDR3: CASSRKSGGSYNEQFF
J: TRBJ1-5; D: -; V: TRBV27; size: -; DNA: TGTGCCAGCAGCATGGGGTTTGGCAATCAGCCCCAGCATTTT; CDR3: CASSMGFGNQPQHF
J: TRBJ2-7; D: -; V: TRBV5-1; size: -; DNA: TGCGCCAGCAGTATAATCCGGGACTCCGACTCCTACGAGCAGTACTTC; CDR3: CASSIIRDSDSYEQYF